The present T cell receptor (beta chain) was sequenced within a study of blood T cell repertoires in COVID-19. Overall study context: There were acute and convalescent COVID-19 samples, and they came from the United States, Italy and Spain. PBMCs, B-cell-depleted T cells, or T cells were the source of the cDNA or gDNA that made up the material.

This CDR3 spans 13 amino acids. Trimming removed 3 bases at V and 7 bases at J, with 12 bases between. Source study methods: Quantification of nucleated cells was approximated via reference gene primer amplification. The method was immunoSEQ multiplex PCR; TCRdb's version includes in-frame clones alone and lacks a portion of them. V, J and clone size were drawn from that table, and D and trimming were deduced from the DNA. The table records 70,000 to 95,000 clones, about 84% of them present only once. The origin of this receptor is a human donor in a cohort sampled during active COVID-19. This chain links TRBV12-3 or TRBV12-4 with TRBJ1-2, with D perhaps TRBD1 (6 bases). Sequencing input: peripheral blood. The CDR3 loop reads CASSFSGRGGYTF. In DNA, the CDR3 is TGTGCCAGCAGTTTCAGTGGCAGGGGTGGCTACACCTTC.